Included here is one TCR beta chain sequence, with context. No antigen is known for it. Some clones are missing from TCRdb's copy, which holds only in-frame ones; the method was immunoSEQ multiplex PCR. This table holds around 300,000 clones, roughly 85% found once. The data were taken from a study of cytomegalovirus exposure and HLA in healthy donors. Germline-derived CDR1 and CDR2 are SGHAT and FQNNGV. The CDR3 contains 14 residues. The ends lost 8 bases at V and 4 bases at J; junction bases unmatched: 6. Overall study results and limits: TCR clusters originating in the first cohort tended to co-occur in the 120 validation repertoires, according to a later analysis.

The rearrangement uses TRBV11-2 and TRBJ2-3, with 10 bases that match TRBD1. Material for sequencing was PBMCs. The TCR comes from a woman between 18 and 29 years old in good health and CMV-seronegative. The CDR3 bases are TGTGCCAGCGATTGGGGGACAGGGGCAGATACGCAGTATTTT. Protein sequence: CASDWGTGADTQYF.